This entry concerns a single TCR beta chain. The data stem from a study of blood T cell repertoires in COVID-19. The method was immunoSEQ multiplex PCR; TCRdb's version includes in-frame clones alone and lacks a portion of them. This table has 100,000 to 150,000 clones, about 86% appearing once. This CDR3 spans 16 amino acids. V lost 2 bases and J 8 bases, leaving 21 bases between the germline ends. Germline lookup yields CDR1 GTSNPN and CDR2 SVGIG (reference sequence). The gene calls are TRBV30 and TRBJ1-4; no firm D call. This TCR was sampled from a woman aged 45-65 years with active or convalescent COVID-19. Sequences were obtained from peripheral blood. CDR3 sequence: CAWSPSSTRGGEKLFF. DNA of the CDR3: TGTGCCTGGAGTCCCTCCTCGACCCGCGGAGGGGAAAAACTGTTTTTT.